The clone carrying this TCR beta chain occurred once. In the source study's methods: Estimation of nucleated cell counts relied on the amplification of reference gene primers. Sequencing was performed with immunoSEQ multiplex PCR; in TCRdb, only in-frame clones are kept and a portion is missing. The DNA was the basis for D and trimming; V, J and clone size are from that table. There are some 200,000 clones in the sample; around 84% occur only once, and roughly 13% lies in the top ten. The data belong to a study of blood T cell repertoires in COVID-19. Study summary: Some COVID-19 samples were acute and others convalescent; all came from the United States, Italy and Spain. T cells, B-cell-depleted T cells, or PBMCs provided the cDNA or gDNA that served as material.

Germline lookup yields CDR1 SNHLY and CDR2 FYNNEI. V was trimmed by 7 bases and J by 7 bases, leaving 11 bases between them. The CDR3 length is 11 residues. This clonotype was sampled from a human donor in a cohort sampled during active COVID-19. Sequenced material: peripheral blood. The chain links TRBV2 to TRBJ2-7; no reliable D call. The CDR3 bases are TGTGCCAGCACCCTGGTCGGGGAGCAGTACTTC. This codes for CASTLVGEQYF. Full variable domain (missing parts from reference TRBV2 and TRBJ2-7): EPEVTQTPSHQVTQMGQEVILRCVPISNHLYFYWYRQILGQKVEFLVSFYNNEISEKSEIFDDQFSVERPDGSNFTLKIRSTKLEDSAMYFCASTLVGEQYFGPGTRLTVT.